These 25 T cell receptor beta chains were sequenced from one sample in a study of blood T cells in healthy people across ages. A second PCR of 7 to 11 cycles used a sample-barcoded 5' primer and a J-beta primer mix. TCRdb reprocessed the 5' RACE reads via MiXCR and lists one record per CDR3 protein. This repertoire shows more than 800,000 distinct CDR3 sequences, less than 50% found once; its top ten account for approximately 17%. The sample was blood. The receptor set was obtained from a woman between 55 and 75 years old in good health.

V is TRBV5-1 and J is TRBJ2-5; the match to TRBD2 covers 9 bases. The CDR3 loop spans 14 amino acids. V shed 5 bases and J 5 bases; nucleotides not matched to a gene: 7. CDR1 is SGHRS, CDR2 YFSETQ, per germline. The CDR3 bases are TGCGCCAGCAGACAAATAGCGGGAGTGGAGACCCAGTACTTC. Protein product: CASRQIAGVETQYF.

This chain uses TRBV7-6 with TRBJ2-5; D is unclear. Deletions cut 5 bases from V and 5 bases from J, with 12 bases between. Germline CDR1 and CDR2: SGHVS and FNYEAQ. The CDR3 extends over 13 amino acids. The CDR3 loop is CASSETRSETQYF. The CDR3 bases are TGTGCCAGCAGCGAGACTCGATCGGAGACCCAGTACTTC. Using reference TRBV7-6 and TRBJ2-5 for the parts outside the CDR3, the full variable domain is GAGVSQSPRYKVTKRGQDVALRCDPISGHVSLYWYRQALGQGPEFLTYFNYEAQQDKSGLPNDRFSAERPEGSISTLTIQRTEQRDSAMYRCASSETRSETQYFGPGTRLLVL.

The chain has TRBV7-9 and TRBJ2-1; unclear D gene. Matching the DNA end better, TRBJ2-7 makes the J call doubtful. The length of the CDR3 is 12 residues. Germline assignment: CDR1 SEHNR and CDR2 FQNEAQ (reference sequence). CDR3 protein: CASSHTADEQYF. CDR3 nucleotide sequence: TGTGCCAGCAGCCACACGGCCGACGAGCAGTACTTC.

The rearrangement uses TRBV4-1 and TRBJ1-4; D remains ambiguous. Germline values: CDR1 MGHRA, CDR2 YSYEKL. V gave up 1 base and J gave up 8 bases, with 17 bases separating them. This CDR3 has 16 amino acids. This CDR3 is CASSQVGLTVGEKLFF. The CDR3 region has the DNA TGCGCCAGCAGCCAAGTTGGACTGACGGTGGGGGAAAAACTGTTTTTT.

V and J are TRBV20-1 and TRBJ2-5, with a possible D match to TRBD1 (5 bases). Trimming pared 0 bases from V and 7 bases from J, leaving 21 bases between. The CDR3 length is 16 residues. CDR1 DFQATT and CDR2 SNEGSKA come from the germline V gene (reference sequence). The CDR3 is CSARDLLWGEQVTQYF. The CDR3 DNA sequence: TGCAGTGCTAGAGATCTCTTGTGGGGCGAGCAGGTGACCCAGTACTTC.

Notes on this clonotype: A much larger clone is a single base away; this may be a read error. The CDR3 sequence is CSATRDSSYQQYF. The DNA for the CDR3 is TGCAGTGCGACGCGGGACAGCTCCTACCAGCAGTACTTC. The J gene is TRBJ2-7, the V gene TRBV20-1, with a possible D match to TRBD1 (7 bases). The length of the CDR3 is 13 residues. Germline lookup yields CDR1 DFQATT and CDR2 SNEGSKA (reference sequence).

This chain uses TRBV12-3 or TRBV12-4 with TRBJ1-6; D ambiguous. The V end lost 3 bases, the J end lost 5 bases, and 8 bases lay between the germline ends. The CDR3 has 14 residues. The CDR3 nucleotides read TGTGCCAGCAGTTTCAGCAATAATAATTCACCCCTCCACTTT. Encoded protein: CASSFSNNNSPLHF.

This clonotype appeared many times. The chain recombines TRBV7-2 with TRBJ2-3; 7 bases align to TRBD1. V lost 2 bases to trimming and J lost 3 bases; unmatched junction nucleotides: 5. Germline CDR1 SGHTA, CDR2 FQGNSA. The CDR3 runs 15 residues. The CDR3 coding sequence is TGTGCCAGCAGCTTACGGCCAGGGGGTACAGATACGCAGTATTTT. Residues: CASSLRPGGTDTQYF.

This clonotype was counted between two and nine times. This CDR3 reads CASSASGTSAYEQYF. The CDR3 region has the DNA TGTGCCAGCAGCGCCTCCGGGACTAGCGCCTACGAGCAGTACTTC. The chain has TRBV13 and TRBJ2-7; 10 bases agree with TRBD2. This CDR3 region has 15 residues. Germline lookup yields CDR1 PRHDT and CDR2 FYEKMQ (reference sequence). V lost 5 bases to trimming and J lost 2 bases; unmatched junction nucleotides: 6.

The table lists this clonotype with a few counts. CDR3 DNA: TGTGCCAGCAGTGAGGGACAGGTGGAAGCCAACGTCCTGACTTTC. Translating it yields CASSEGQVEANVLTF. V and J are TRBV2 and TRBJ2-6; 8 bases are shared with TRBD1. V dropped 3 bases and J dropped 7; count of bases not matched to a gene: 5. The CDR3 consists of 15 residues. Germline loops: CDR1 SNHLY, CDR2 FYNNEI.

The rearrangement joins TRBV5-5 to TRBJ2-4; D might be TRBD1 or TRBD2, each matching 5 bases. With 0 bases removed from V and 0 bases from J, the gap between germline ends came to 7 bases. Germline CDR1 and CDR2: SGHKS and YYEKEE (reference sequence). This CDR3 contains 15 residues. The chain's CDR3 is CASSLAGTAKNIQYF. The CDR3, as DNA: TGTGCCAGCAGCTTGGCCGGGACAGCCAAAAACATTCAGTACTTC.

The V and J genes are TRBV4-1 and TRBJ1-5; possible D gene TRBD1, 5 bases. Germline V gives CDR1 MGHRA, CDR2 YSYEKL. The germline V and J ends were trimmed by 1 base and 1 base, with 8 bases remaining between them. The length of the CDR3 is 15 residues. The CDR3 coding sequence is TGCGCCAGCAGCCAAGGGGGACGGAGCAATCAGCCCCAGCATTTT. Protein product: CASSQGGRSNQPQHF.

This chain uses TRBV20-1 with TRBJ2-1, with no clear D. With 0 bases removed from V and 10 bases from J, the gap between germline ends came to 16 bases. Looked up from germline, CDR1 is DFQATT and CDR2 is SNEGSKA (reference sequence). The CDR3 runs to 14 residues. The CDR3 DNA is TGCAGTGCTAGAGATCGGCGAGAGGTGATAGAGCAGTTCTTC. Translation: CSARDRREVIEQFF.

This chain connects TRBV7-2 to TRBJ2-1; D is ambiguous. The germline CDR1 and CDR2 sequences are SGHTA and FQGNSA. The CDR3 contains 11 residues. The V and J ends lost 1 base and 15 bases respectively, with 10 bases between them. This CDR3 is CASSLVNDRFF. The CDR3 region has the DNA TGTGCCAGCAGCTTAGTTAATGATCGGTTCTTC.

The chain has TRBV20-1 and TRBJ2-4; D possibly corresponds to TRBD2 (5 bases). The end of the DNA fits TRBJ2-7 better, so the J call may be wrong. CDR1 is DFQATT and CDR2 is SNEGSKA in the germline V gene (reference sequence). The CDR3 spans 13 residues. DNA of the CDR3: TGCAGTGCTATCGAGACGGGATCCTACGAGCAGTACTTC. This sequence encodes CSAIETGSYEQYF.

In this sample, this clonotype turned up a few times. This chain connects TRBV12-3 or TRBV12-4 to TRBJ1-2; 7 bases are a match to TRBD1. The V segment lost 6 bases and the J segment 4 bases; nucleotides outside the gene matches: 8. This CDR3 has 14 amino acids. The CDR3 DNA reads as TGTGCCAGCAGCTCGACAGGGCCGCCCTATGGCTACACCTTC. Its translation is CASSSTGPPYGYTF.

This chain joins TRBV9 and TRBJ2-1, with D tentatively TRBD1 or TRBD2 (5 bases each). V was trimmed by 0 bases and J by 7 bases, leaving 8 bases between them. The CDR3 extends over 13 amino acids. The germline gives CDR1 SGDLS, CDR2 YYNGEE. CDR3 bases: TGTGCCAGCAGCGTAGGGGGCGGGAATGAGCAGTTCTTC. Translated: CASSVGGGNEQFF.

This clonotype was seen a few times. The chain employs TRBV4-1 and TRBJ2-1, with 8 bases aligning to TRBD2. With 1 base clipped from V and 8 bases from J, the junction kept 7 bases outside the gene matches. The CDR3 consists of 15 residues. CDR1 and CDR2 (germline): MGHRA, YSYEKL. The CDR3 sequence is CASSQGTSHRDEQFF. Here the CDR3 DNA reads TGCGCCAGCAGCCAAGGGACTAGCCACCGGGATGAGCAGTTCTTC.

This clonotype was recorded a few times. The chain couples TRBV14 to TRBJ2-1; 11 positions match TRBD2. The CDR3 totals 16 residues. The ends lost 1 base at V and 4 bases at J; junction bases unmatched: 3. CDR1 is SGHDN, CDR2 FVKESK, per germline. CDR3 sequence: CASSQVGTSGYNEQFF. The CDR3 DNA reads TGTGCCAGCAGCCAAGTAGGGACTAGCGGATACAATGAGCAGTTCTTC.

This clonotype was seen a handful of times. The rearrangement links TRBV7-9 to TRBJ1-6; no firm D call. Trimming pared 5 bases from V and 11 bases from J, leaving 16 bases between. The V gene's germline CDR1 is SEHNR and CDR2 FQNEAQ (reference sequence). This CDR3 spans 14 amino acids. The CDR3 is CASSPELNMAPLHF. The CDR3 nucleotides are TGTGCCAGCAGCCCTGAGCTAAACATGGCACCCCTCCACTTT.

The rearrangement links TRBV7-2 to TRBJ2-1; D uncertain. The DNA end is a closer match to TRBJ2-7, so the J assignment may be wrong. Germline V CDR1 and CDR2: SGHTA, FQGNSA. This CDR3 region has 15 residues. CDR3 sequence: CASSLGVGSYNEQYF. CDR3 DNA sequence: TGTGCCAGCAGCTTAGGTGTGGGTTCCTACAATGAGCAGTACTTC.

This clonotype was counted between two and nine times. The chain employs TRBV27 and TRBJ1-1; D gene ambiguous. There are 13 residues in the CDR3. Germline V gene lookup returns CDR1 MNHEY and CDR2 SMNVEV (reference sequence). Trimming stripped 7 bases from V and 1 base from J, with 10 bases between. DNA for the CDR3: TGTGCCAGCAAGGAGTTGGAGAACACTGAAGCTTTCTTT. Translating gives CASKELENTEAFF.

This clonotype was picked up one time. V gene TRBV18 combines with J gene TRBJ1-2; D perhaps matches TRBD1 (5 bases). CDR1 and CDR2 from the germline V gene are KGHSH and LQKENI. V was trimmed by 3 bases and J by 7 bases, leaving 18 bases between them. The CDR3 is made up of 15 amino acids. CDR3 region: CASSPPTLGQLGYTF. The DNA for the CDR3 is TGTGCCAGCTCACCCCCGACGTTGGGGCAACTTGGCTACACCTTC.

This clonotype was picked up a small number of times. The rearrangement uses TRBV3-1 and TRBJ2-5; TRBD2 matches 12 bases. Germline V gives CDR1 LGHDT, CDR2 YNNKEL (reference sequence). The CDR3 consists of 18 residues. The V segment lost 0 bases and the J segment 2 bases; nucleotides outside the gene matches: 7. This CDR3 reads CASSQEVTSGRFQETQYF. DNA of the CDR3: TGTGCCAGCAGCCAAGAGGTTACTAGCGGGAGGTTTCAAGAGACCCAGTACTTC.

This clonotype has a handful of counts. The gene calls are TRBV9 and TRBJ2-7; D uncertain. Trimming cost V 3 bases and J 0 bases, with 7 bases left between them. Per the germline V gene, CDR1 is SGDLS and CDR2 is YYNGEE. The length of the CDR3 is 13 residues. CDR3 DNA sequence: TGTGCCAGCAGCGCAAAGAGCTCCTACGAGCAGTACTTC. Protein product: CASSAKSSYEQYF.